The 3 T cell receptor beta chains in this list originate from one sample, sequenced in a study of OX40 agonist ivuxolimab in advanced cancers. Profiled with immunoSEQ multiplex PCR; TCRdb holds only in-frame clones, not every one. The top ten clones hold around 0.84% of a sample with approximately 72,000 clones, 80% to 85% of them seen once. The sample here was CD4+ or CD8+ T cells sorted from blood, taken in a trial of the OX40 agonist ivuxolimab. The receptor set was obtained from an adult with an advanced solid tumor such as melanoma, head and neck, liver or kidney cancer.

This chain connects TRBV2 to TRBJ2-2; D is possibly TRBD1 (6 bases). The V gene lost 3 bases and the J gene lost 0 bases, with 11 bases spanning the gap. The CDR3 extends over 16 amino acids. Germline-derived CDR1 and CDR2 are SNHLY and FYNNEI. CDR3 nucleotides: TGTGCCAGCAGTGACGGCAGGGGCACGAACACCGGGGAGCTGTTTTTT. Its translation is CASSDGRGTNTGELFF.

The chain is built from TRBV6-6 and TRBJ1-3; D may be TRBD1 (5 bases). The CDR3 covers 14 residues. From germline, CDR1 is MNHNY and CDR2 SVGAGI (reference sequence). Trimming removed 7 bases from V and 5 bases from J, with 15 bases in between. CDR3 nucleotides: TGTGCCAGCACTCAATGGGGGAGGCGAAACACCATATATTTT. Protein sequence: CASTQWGRRNTIYF.

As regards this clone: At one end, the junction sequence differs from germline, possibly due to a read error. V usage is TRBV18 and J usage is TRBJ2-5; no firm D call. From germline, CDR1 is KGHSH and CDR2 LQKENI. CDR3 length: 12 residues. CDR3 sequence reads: CASSAYQEAQYF. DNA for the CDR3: TGTGCCAGCTCAGCGTACCAAGAGGCCCAGTACTTC.